This T cell receptor (beta chain) was documented in a study of blood T cells in healthy people across ages. It was with a sample-barcoded 5' primer and a J-beta primer mix that a second PCR of about 6 to 12 cycles was run. A single record per CDR3 protein comes from TCRdb applying MiXCR to the 5' RACE reads. Among approximately 600,000 distinct CDR3 sequences, 58% were seen once, and the ten largest hold approximately 40%. With 3 bases removed from V and 1 base from J, the gap between germline ends came to 9 bases. Germline V lookup: CDR1 SQVTM, CDR2 ANQGSEA. CDR3 size: 14 residues. The sample was blood. The clonotype originates from a man aged 55 to 70 in good health. This chain uses TRBV29-1 with TRBJ2-2, with D possibly being TRBD1 (6 bases). DNA of the CDR3: TGCAGCGTTGACGTGACAGGGAACACCGGGGAGCTGTTTTTT. Translating gives CSVDVTGNTGELFF.